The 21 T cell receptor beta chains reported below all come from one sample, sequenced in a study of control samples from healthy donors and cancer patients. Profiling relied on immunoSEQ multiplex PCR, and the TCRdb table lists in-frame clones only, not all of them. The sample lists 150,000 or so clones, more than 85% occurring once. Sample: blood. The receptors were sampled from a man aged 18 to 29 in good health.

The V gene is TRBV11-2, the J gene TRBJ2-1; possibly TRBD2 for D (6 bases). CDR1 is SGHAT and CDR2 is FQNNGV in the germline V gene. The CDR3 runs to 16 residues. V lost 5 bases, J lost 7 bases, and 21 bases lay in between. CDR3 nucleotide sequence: TGTGCCAGCAGCCTCCCTGGGCGGGGAGGATGGAATGAGCAGTTCTTC. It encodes CASSLPGRGGWNEQFF.

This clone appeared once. This CDR3 reads CAIRASINWDTEAFF. Written as DNA, the CDR3 is TGTGCCATCAGGGCCTCAATAAACTGGGACACTGAAGCTTTCTTT. The J gene is TRBJ1-1, the V gene TRBV10-3; no clear D. The V and J ends lost 6 bases and 3 bases respectively, with 17 bases between them. Germline CDR1 is ENHRY and CDR2 is SYGVKD. The CDR3 runs to 15 residues.

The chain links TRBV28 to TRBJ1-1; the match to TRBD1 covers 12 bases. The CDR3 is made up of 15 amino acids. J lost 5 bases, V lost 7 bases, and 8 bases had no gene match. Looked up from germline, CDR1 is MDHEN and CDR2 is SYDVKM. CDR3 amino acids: CASKGTGGIETEAFF. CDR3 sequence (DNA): TGTGCCAGCAAAGGGACAGGGGGCATTGAGACTGAAGCTTTCTTT.

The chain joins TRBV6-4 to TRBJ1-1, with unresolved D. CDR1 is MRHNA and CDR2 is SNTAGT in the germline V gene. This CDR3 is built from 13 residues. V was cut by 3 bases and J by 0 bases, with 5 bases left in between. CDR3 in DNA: TGTGCCAGCAGTGAACAGCTGAACACTGAAGCTTTCTTT. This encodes CASSEQLNTEAFF.

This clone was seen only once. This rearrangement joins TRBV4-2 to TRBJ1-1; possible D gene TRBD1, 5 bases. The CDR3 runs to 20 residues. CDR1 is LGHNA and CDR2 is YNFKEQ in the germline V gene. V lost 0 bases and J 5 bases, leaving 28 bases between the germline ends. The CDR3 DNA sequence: TGTGCCAGCAGCCAAGATGTTTTTGGAACAGGCTGGTTAGGAAGAACTGAAGCTTTCTTT. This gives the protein CASSQDVFGTGWLGRTEAFF.

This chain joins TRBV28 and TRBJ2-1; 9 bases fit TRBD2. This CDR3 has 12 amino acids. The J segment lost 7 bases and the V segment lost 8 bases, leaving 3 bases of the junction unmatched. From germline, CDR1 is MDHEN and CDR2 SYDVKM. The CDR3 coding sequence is TGTGCCAGCTTAGCGGGGGTAAATGAGCAGTTCTTC. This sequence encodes CASLAGVNEQFF.

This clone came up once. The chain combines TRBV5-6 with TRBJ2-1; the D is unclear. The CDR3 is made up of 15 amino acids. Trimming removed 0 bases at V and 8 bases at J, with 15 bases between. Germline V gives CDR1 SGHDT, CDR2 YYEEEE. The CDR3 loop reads CASSLELANGDEQFF. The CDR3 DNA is TGTGCCAGCAGCTTGGAGTTAGCAAATGGGGATGAGCAGTTCTTC.

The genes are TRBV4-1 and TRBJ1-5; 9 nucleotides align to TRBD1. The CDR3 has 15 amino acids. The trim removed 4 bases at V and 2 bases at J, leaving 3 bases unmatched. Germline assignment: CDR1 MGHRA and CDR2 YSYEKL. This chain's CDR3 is CASSPDRGGNQPQHF. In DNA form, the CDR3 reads TGCGCCAGCAGCCCCGACAGGGGGGGCAATCAGCCCCAGCATTTT.

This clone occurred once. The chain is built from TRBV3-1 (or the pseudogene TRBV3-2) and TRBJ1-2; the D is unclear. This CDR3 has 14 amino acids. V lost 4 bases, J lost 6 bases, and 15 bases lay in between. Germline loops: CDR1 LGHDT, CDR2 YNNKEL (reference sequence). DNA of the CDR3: TGTGCCAGCAGCCCGGATCGATCAAGGCATGGCTACACCTTC. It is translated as CASSPDRSRHGYTF.

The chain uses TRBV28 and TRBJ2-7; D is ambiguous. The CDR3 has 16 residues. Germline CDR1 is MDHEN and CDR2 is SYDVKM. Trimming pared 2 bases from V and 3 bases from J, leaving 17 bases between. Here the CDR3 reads CASSLKIGPIRYEQYF. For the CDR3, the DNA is TGTGCCAGCAGTTTAAAGATAGGGCCCATTCGCTACGAGCAGTACTTC.

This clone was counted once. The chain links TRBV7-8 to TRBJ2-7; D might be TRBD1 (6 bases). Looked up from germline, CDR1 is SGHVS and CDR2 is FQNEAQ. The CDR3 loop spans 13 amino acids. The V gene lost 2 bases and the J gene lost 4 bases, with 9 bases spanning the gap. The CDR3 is CASSLRGQYEQYF. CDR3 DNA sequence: TGTGCCAGCAGCTTACGGGGACAATACGAGCAGTACTTC. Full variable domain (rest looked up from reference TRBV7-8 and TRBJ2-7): GAGVSQSPRYKVAKRGQDVALRCDPISGHVSLFWYQQALGQGPEFLTYFQNEAQLDKSGLPSDRFFAERPEGSVSTLKIQRTQQEDSAVYLCASSLRGQYEQYFGPGTRLTVT.

CDR3 nucleotide sequence: TGTGCCAGCAGCCTCCGGGAGAACTATGGCTACACCTTC. It encodes CASSLRENYGYTF. The chain combines TRBV5-6 with TRBJ1-2; D gene uncertain. Germline V lookup: CDR1 SGHDT, CDR2 YYEEEE. The V gene lost 4 bases and the J gene lost 2 bases, with 9 bases spanning the gap. CDR3 length equals 13 residues. Supplemented by reference TRBV5-6 and TRBJ1-2, the full variable domain reads DAGVTQSPTHLIKTRGQQVTLRCSPKSGHDTVSWYQQALGQGPQFIFQYYEEEERQRGNFPDRFSGHQFPNYSSELNVNALLLGDSALYLCASSLRENYGYTFGSGTRLTVV.

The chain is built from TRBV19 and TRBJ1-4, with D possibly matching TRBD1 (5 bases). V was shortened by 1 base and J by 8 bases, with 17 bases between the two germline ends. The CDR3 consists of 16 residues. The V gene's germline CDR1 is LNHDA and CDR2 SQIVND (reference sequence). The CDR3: CASSIGPGSSPEKLFF. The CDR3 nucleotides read TGTGCCAGTAGTATAGGACCAGGGTCATCTCCGGAAAAACTGTTTTTT.

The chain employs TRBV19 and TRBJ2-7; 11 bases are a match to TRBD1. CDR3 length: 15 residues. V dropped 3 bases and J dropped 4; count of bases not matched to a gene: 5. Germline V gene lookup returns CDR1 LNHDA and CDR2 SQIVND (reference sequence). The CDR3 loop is CASSIGQGAEYEQYF. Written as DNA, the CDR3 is TGTGCCAGTAGTATTGGACAGGGGGCCGAATACGAGCAGTACTTC.

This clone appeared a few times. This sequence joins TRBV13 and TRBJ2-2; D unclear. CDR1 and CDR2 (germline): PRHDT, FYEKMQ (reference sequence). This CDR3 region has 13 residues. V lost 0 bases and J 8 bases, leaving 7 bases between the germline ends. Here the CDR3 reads CASSLGATGELFF. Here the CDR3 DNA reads TGTGCCAGCAGCTTAGGGGCTACGGGGGAGCTGTTTTTT.

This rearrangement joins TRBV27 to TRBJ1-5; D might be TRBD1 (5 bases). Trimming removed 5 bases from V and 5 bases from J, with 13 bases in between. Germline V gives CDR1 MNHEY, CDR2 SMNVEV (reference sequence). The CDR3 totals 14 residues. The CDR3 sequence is CASSPQGLDQPQHF. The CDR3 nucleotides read TGTGCCAGCAGTCCTCAGGGTCTGGATCAGCCCCAGCATTTT.

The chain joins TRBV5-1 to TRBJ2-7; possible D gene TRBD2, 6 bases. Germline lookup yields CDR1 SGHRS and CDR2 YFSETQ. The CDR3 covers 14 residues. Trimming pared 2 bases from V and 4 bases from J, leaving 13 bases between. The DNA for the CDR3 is TGCGCCAGCAGCTTTGGGACTTTGGCATACGAGCAGTACTTC. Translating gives CASSFGTLAYEQYF.

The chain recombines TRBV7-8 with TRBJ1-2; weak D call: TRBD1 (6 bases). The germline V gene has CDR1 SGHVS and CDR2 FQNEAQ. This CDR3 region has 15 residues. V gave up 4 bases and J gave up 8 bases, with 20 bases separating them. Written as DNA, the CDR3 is TGTGCCAGCAGCTCCCTCTGGGGGGGGCAGGAGGGCTACACCTTC. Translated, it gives CASSSLWGGQEGYTF.

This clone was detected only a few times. The CDR3 coding sequence is TGTGCCAGCAGCTCGGAAAGGAGGTTGAACACTGAAGCTTTCTTT. Amino acid sequence: CASSSERRLNTEAFF. The chain has TRBV7-8 and TRBJ1-1; D remains unclear. In germline, CDR1 is SGHVS, CDR2 FQNEAQ. V lost 4 bases, J lost 0 bases, and 12 bases lay in between. The CDR3 is 15 amino acids.

CDR3 protein: CASSLGSTEAFF. In DNA, the CDR3 is TGCGCCAGCAGCTTGGGGAGCACTGAAGCTTTCTTT. The chain couples TRBV5-1 to TRBJ1-1, with D unclear. Germline CDR1 and CDR2: SGHRS and YFSETQ. The CDR3 has 12 residues. V lost 0 bases to trimming and J lost 4 bases, with 4 bases between them.

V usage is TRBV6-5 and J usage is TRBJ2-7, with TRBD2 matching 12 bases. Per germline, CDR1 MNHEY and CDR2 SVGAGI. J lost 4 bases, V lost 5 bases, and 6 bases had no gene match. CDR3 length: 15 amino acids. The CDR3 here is CASSLRLAGEYEQYF. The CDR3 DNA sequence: TGTGCCAGCAGTCTTCGACTAGCGGGGGAATACGAGCAGTACTTC.